Given below is one TCR beta chain in context. What it binds is not known. This sample is part of a study of PD-1 blockade in classical Hodgkin lymphoma. Sequencing was performed with immunoSEQ multiplex PCR; in TCRdb, only in-frame clones are kept and a portion is missing. The data contain some 8,900 clones, roughly 80% of them seen just once; the ten biggest clones take up 45% to 50%. General study points: Repertoire differences have undefined causes, possibly disease activity or prior therapy.

CDR3 length: 15 residues. V lost 7 bases, J lost 2 bases, and 8 bases stayed unmatched. Described time point: cycle 4 day 1 (C4D1), after 6 weeks of nivolumab. All the patients suffered relapse after autologous stem cell transplantation, and brentuximab vedotin exposure differed. The gene calls are TRBV6-7 and TRBJ2-1; 7 bases are a match to TRBD2. TRBV6-7 is sorted into the ORF group, with uncertain function. Sample: peripheral blood mononuclear cells (PBMCs), taken before the fourth cycle of nivolumab. The receptor was isolated from a human donor with classical Hodgkin lymphoma. The CDR3 sequence: CASTERGLTYNEQFF. The CDR3 DNA reads as TGTGCCAGCACCGAACGGGGACTAACCTACAATGAGCAGTTCTTC.